The clone carrying this T cell receptor (beta chain) was counted between two and nine times. Antigen unknown. This sample is part of a study of T cell repertoires in cytomegalovirus infection. TCRdb analysed the reads with MiXCR anew, one entry per CDR3 protein. This table holds hundreds of thousands of distinct CDR3 sequences, roughly 30% found once. V was pared by 0 bases and J by 6 bases, with 5 bases of the junction left unmatched. The germline V gene has CDR1 LNHDA and CDR2 SQIVND (reference sequence). The CDR3 is made up of 15 amino acids. The V gene is TRBV19, the J gene TRBJ2-4, with TRBD2 matching 7 bases. The clonotype was recovered from a human donor in good health (CMV status not recorded). Some clones in this sample may be carry-over from other donors' samples. The sequences come from cultured PBMCs, collected from culture after CMV antigen stimulation. DNA of the CDR3: TGTGCCAGTAGTATAGACAGGGAGGGGAGAAACATTCAGTACTTC. Its protein is CASSIDREGRNIQYF.